The sequence of this TCR beta chain was determined in a study of radiotherapy plus CTLA-4 blockade in lung cancer listed by TCRdb under 2018. As for the study more broadly: Objective responses were observed in approximately 19% of enrolled patients, and disease control was achieved in approximately 32%. What the study reported, not specific to this receptor: Increased serum interferon-beta after radiation, together with early dynamic changes in blood T cell clones, were reported to be the strongest predictors of response. After treatment with radiotherapy and ipilimumab, TCR clones that originated in tumors expanded in peripheral blood.

To note about this clone: Its antigen remains unidentified. The input lacks base qualities; no much larger clone sits a single base away.

The library was produced with the immunoSEQ multiplex PCR assay. TCRdb holds this immuneACCESS table with in-frame rearrangements only. Some clones are missing; in checked studies, unresolved V genes explain under half, and the rest has no known cause. The table for this sample lists tens of thousands of clones; about 77% of them were counted only once. Approximately 9% of the sample lies in the top ten. V drops 4 bases and J drops 5 bases, leaving 17 bases in between. The cysteine opens and the phenylalanine closes a CDR3 of 15 amino acids. CDR3 DNA is the only sequence kept; it has 45 bases, read in frame from the first base. Sequences MNHNS (CDR1) and SASEGT (CDR2) are obtained from the germline V gene. Focal radiation therapy combined with CTLA-4 blockade (ipilimumab) was tested in patients with chemo-refractory metastatic non-small-cell lung cancer.

The sequence links TRBV6-1 to TRBJ1-2; the D gene is perhaps TRBD1, on 5 matching bases. Sequenced here: peripheral blood, sampled from a patient treated with radiotherapy plus ipilimumab. The TCR sequence derives from a human donor with non-small cell lung cancer who had stable disease on radiotherapy plus ipilimumab. The DNA reads as follows: TGTGCCAGCAGTGCACCCGGCAGGGTTGGTTATGGCTACACCTTC. It encodes CASSAPGRVGYGYTF.